The 28 T cell receptor beta chains below all came from one sample that was sequenced in a study of human T cells and chemical hapten exposure (dated by TCRdb to about 2021). This specimen's time point label, per the study, means: patch test 3, about 24 weeks after DPC sensitization. In the paper's terms, the treatment or condition label means: therapeutic diphenylcyclopropenone sensitization with weekly scalp DPC. The library was produced with RACE. Sequencing used a NextSeq 500. TCRdb reprocessing: public reads trimmed at Q25 with fastp, clones called with MiXCR, in-frame beta chains kept. Rows with one shared CDR3 protein collapse into an entry with the most common genes and DNA. The table for this sample lists 150,000 to 200,000 distinct CDR3 sequences; under 30% of them were counted only once. The leading ten clones occupy under 2.5% of the sample. The source was whole blood, collected in connection with sensitization to the hapten diphenylcyclopropenone (DPC). These receptors came from a woman aged 40 to 55 with alopecia areata. Some clones in this sample may be carry-over from other donors' samples.

CDR3 DNA sequence: TGTGCCAGCAGAGCGGGACAGACTGGAAACACCATATATTTT. This codes for CASRAGQTGNTIYF. This chain links TRBV2 with TRBJ1-3; the match to TRBD1 covers 7 bases. The CDR3 is 14 amino acids. Unmatched junction bases numbered 4, after V lost 6 bases and J lost 2 bases. Germline CDR1 is SNHLY and CDR2 is FYNNEI.

V is TRBV10-3 and J is TRBJ2-5; D may be TRBD2 (5 bases). V shed 0 bases and J shed 4 bases, with 12 bases lying between them. The germline V gene encodes CDR1 ENHRY and CDR2 SYGVKD. The CDR3 is 15 residues long. CDR3 in DNA: TGTGCCATCAGTGAGTCGCTAGCAGAGACAGAGACCCAGTACTTC. This translates into CAISESLAETETQYF.

In this sample, this clonotype turned up once. This chain uses TRBV7-2 with TRBJ2-1; D is unresolved. V lost 1 base and J 3 bases, leaving 13 bases between the germline ends. Germline CDR1 reads SGHTA; CDR2 reads FQGNSA. The CDR3 has 16 amino acids. The CDR3 loop is CASSLGGGSVYNEQFF. DNA of the CDR3: TGTGCCAGCAGCTTAGGCGGCGGAAGCGTCTACAATGAGCAGTTCTTC.

Regarding this clonotype: At one end, the junction sequence differs from germline, possibly due to a read error. The J gene is TRBJ2-1, the V gene TRBV29-1; D call uncertain. The CDR3 has 11 residues. Germline V gene data show CDR1 as SQVTM and CDR2 as ANQGSEA. CDR3 residues: CSVDSSNGQFF. Written as DNA, the CDR3 is TGCAGCGTTGATAGTTCCAATGGGCAGTTCTTC.

The chain uses TRBV7-9 and TRBJ1-1; D is uncertain. From germline, CDR1 is SEHNR and CDR2 FQNEAQ (reference sequence). Between the trimmed V and J ends, which lost 4 bases and 1 base, there was a span of 16 bases. The CDR3 covers 16 residues. CDR3 DNA sequence: TGTGCCAGCAGCTCCGGATCGAACCGGGGGAACACTGAAGCTTTCTTT. Its translation: CASSSGSNRGNTEAFF.

V usage is TRBV10-3 and J usage is TRBJ2-3, with D unclear. The V end lost 11 bases, the J end lost 4 bases, and 16 bases lay between the germline ends. This CDR3 has 13 residues. Per the germline V gene, CDR1 is ENHRY and CDR2 is SYGVKD. CDR3 in amino acids: CALSGPRADTQYF. The CDR3, as DNA: TGTGCCTTGTCCGGGCCCCGGGCAGATACGCAGTATTTT.

This clonotype was found a few times. The chain combines TRBV13 with TRBJ2-2; D not certain. Trimming pared 6 bases from V and 13 bases from J, leaving 18 bases between. Germline V gives CDR1 PRHDT, CDR2 FYEKMQ (reference sequence). This CDR3 contains 13 residues. The CDR3, as DNA: TGTGCCAGCAGTAAACGCCCAGGTCAGCCGCTGTTTTTT. It encodes CASSKRPGQPLFF.

This clonotype was counted between two and nine times. V is TRBV5-1 and J is TRBJ2-3, with TRBD1 matching 7 bases. Trimming took 4 bases from V and 4 from J; bases not matched to a gene: 12. This CDR3 is 16 amino acids long. Germline V gives CDR1 SGHRS, CDR2 YFSETQ. The CDR3 bases are TGCGCCAGCAGCCCCGGACAGGCGGTGGTCGCAGATACGCAGTATTTT. It yields the protein CASSPGQAVVADTQYF.

The chain couples TRBV6-5 to TRBJ1-5; a possible D gene is TRBD1 (5 bases). The CDR3 sequence is 14 residues long. Per the germline V gene, CDR1 is MNHEY and CDR2 is SVGAGI. V was pared by 10 bases and J by 6 bases, with 19 bases between. CDR3 nucleotide sequence: TGTGCCACCCGGACGGGGGGTTCAGCTCAGCCCCAGCATTTT. Its protein is CATRTGGSAQPQHF.

This clonotype showed up just a few times. The V gene is TRBV5-1, the J gene TRBJ2-1, with TRBD2 matching over 11 bases. J gave up 0 bases and V 2 bases, and 7 bases lay outside the gene matches. CDR1 and CDR2 from the germline V gene are SGHRS and YFSETQ. The CDR3 loop spans 18 amino acids. The DNA for the CDR3 is TGCGCCAGCAGCTTTCCCCTTACTAGCGGGAGCTCCTACAATGAGCAGTTCTTC. Protein sequence: CASSFPLTSGSSYNEQFF.

This clonotype was observed a few times. V and J are TRBV7-2 and TRBJ2-5, with D maybe TRBD2 (6 bases). CDR1 is SGHTA, CDR2 FQGNSA, per germline. CDR3 size: 15 residues. The V gene lost 3 bases and the J gene lost 1 base, with 12 bases spanning the gap. CDR3 bases: TGTGCCAGCAGCTTTCTGGGGGGAACCCAAGAGACCCAGTACTTC. Translating it yields CASSFLGGTQETQYF.

Ten or more counts support this clonotype. The CDR3 DNA is TGTGCCAGCACTCCGGATGGCTATGGCTACACCTTC. The encoded protein is CASTPDGYGYTF. This chain connects TRBV6-2 or TRBV6-3 to TRBJ1-2; D not resolved. V was clipped by 7 bases and J by 4 bases, with 10 bases between them. The CDR3 totals 12 residues. Per the germline V gene, CDR1 is MNHEY and CDR2 is SVGEGT.

This clonotype has just a few counts. This chain uses TRBV25-1 with TRBJ1-2; D is unclear. CDR3 size: 8 residues. Trimming stripped 8 bases from V and 14 bases from J, with 9 bases between. Per the germline V gene, CDR1 is MGHDK and CDR2 is SYGVNS. CDR3 DNA: TGTGCCAGCCGCAAAAAGACCTTC. It encodes CASRKKTF.

The CDR3 nucleotides are TGTGCCACCAGTGATTTGAAGACAAGATATAGCAATCAGCCCCAGCATTTT. This codes for CATSDLKTRYSNQPQHF. The J gene is TRBJ1-5, the V gene TRBV24-1; D unresolved. Germline V CDR1 and CDR2: KGHDR, SFDVKD. This CDR3 comprises 17 residues. Trimming cost V 0 bases and J 0 bases, with 11 bases left between them.

The chain combines TRBV5-4 with TRBJ2-1, with D possibly TRBD1 on 6 matching bases. The CDR3 is 12 residues long. Trimming left V 3 bases short and J 12 bases short, with 13 bases between. CDR1 and CDR2 (germline): SGHNT, YYREEE (reference sequence). CDR3 nucleotide sequence: TGTGCCAGCAGCTGGGGGCAGGGTTGGCAGTTCTTC. It codes for CASSWGQGWQFF.

The gene calls are TRBV3-1 and TRBJ1-5; D is unclear. V dropped 7 bases and J dropped 6 bases, with 10 bases sitting between them. This CDR3 spans 12 amino acids. The germline gives CDR1 LGHDT, CDR2 YNNKEL (reference sequence). CDR3 nucleotides: TGTGCCAGCAACTTTCGAGGTCAGCCCCAGCATTTT. Protein sequence: CASNFRGQPQHF.

This clonotype came up a few times. This chain uses TRBV9 with TRBJ2-7, with 8 bases identical to TRBD1. This CDR3 region has 14 residues. With V trimmed by 6 bases and J by 2 bases, 7 bases remained unmatched. Per germline, CDR1 SGDLS and CDR2 YYNGEE. The CDR3 here is CASNTGTGPYEQYF. In DNA, the CDR3 is TGTGCCAGCAACACCGGGACAGGACCCTACGAGCAGTACTTC.

This clonotype appeared a few times. This chain links TRBV2 with TRBJ2-1; unclear D gene. This CDR3 comprises 14 residues. V gave up 3 bases and J gave up 3 bases, with 9 bases separating them. Germline loops: CDR1 SNHLY, CDR2 FYNNEI. The CDR3 DNA reads TGTGCCAGCAGTGACACTGCGAACTACAATGAGCAGTTCTTC. It encodes CASSDTANYNEQFF. The complete variable domain, with remaining parts taken from reference TRBV2 and TRBJ2-1, reads EPEVTQTPSHQVTQMGQEVILRCVPISNHLYFYWYRQILGQKVEFLVSFYNNEISEKSEIFDDQFSVERPDGSNFTLKIRSTKLEDSAMYFCASSDTANYNEQFFGPGTRLTVL.

Worth noting for this clonotype: Sequence at one end of the junction differs from germline and may be a read error. The genes are TRBV7-7 and TRBJ2-3; 12 bases fit TRBD2. The V gene's germline CDR1 is SSHAT and CDR2 FNYEAQ (reference sequence). The CDR3 is 15 residues long. CDR3 DNA: TGTGCTAGCAGCTTACTAGCGGGGGGCGGAGATACGCAGTATTTT. Residues: CASSLLAGGGDTQYF.

This clonotype turned up a few times. This chain uses TRBV18 with TRBJ2-2, with D tentatively TRBD2 (6 bases). Germline CDR1 is KGHSH and CDR2 is LQKENI. Trimming took off 3 bases at V and 0 bases at J, with 17 bases between the two ends. The CDR3 has 18 residues. The CDR3 nucleotides read TGTGCCAGCTCACCCCCCCGCTTACTAGCAGCGAACACCGGGGAGCTGTTTTTT. Protein sequence: CASSPPRLLAANTGELFF. Filled out from reference TRBV18 and TRBJ2-2, the complete variable domain reads NAGVMQNPRHLVRRRGQEARLRCSPMKGHSHVYWYRQLPEEGLKFMVYLQKENIIDESGMPKERFSAEFPKEGPSILRIQQVVRGDSAAYFCASSPPRLLAANTGELFFGEGSRLTVL.

This clonotype has only a few counts. The chain couples TRBV9 to TRBJ1-2, with D possibly TRBD1 on 6 matching bases. From germline, CDR1 is SGDLS and CDR2 YYNGEE. V was trimmed by 4 bases and J by 0 bases, leaving 13 bases between them. CDR3 size: 15 residues. The CDR3 loop reads CASSPQGGTNYGYTF. The CDR3 nucleotides are TGTGCCAGCAGCCCCCAAGGGGGGACTAACTATGGCTACACCTTC.

There are many counts of this clonotype. The chain uses TRBV29-1 and TRBJ2-7, with D unresolved. Germline V gene lookup returns CDR1 SQVTM and CDR2 ANQGSEA. Trimming left V 3 bases short and J 5 bases short, with 14 bases between. The CDR3 is 13 amino acids. CDR3 region: CSVDGGAINEQYF. In DNA form, the CDR3 reads TGCAGCGTTGACGGCGGTGCTATCAACGAGCAGTACTTC.

This clonotype was picked up a small number of times. The rearrangement joins TRBV11-2 to TRBJ2-5; TRBD2 matches 7 bases. The CDR3 sequence is 16 residues long. CDR1 SGHAT and CDR2 FQNNGV come from the germline V gene. Trimming at V came to 5 bases and at J to 2 bases, leaving 11 bases not matched to a gene. In DNA, the CDR3 is TGTGCCAGCAGCGAAGTTTTCTTAGCGGGTCAAGAGACCCAGTACTTC. Translation gives CASSEVFLAGQETQYF.

This clonotype was seen more than once but under ten times. The CDR3 sequence is CASRRTPEVNPNYGYTF. The CDR3 region has the DNA TGTGCCAGCAGGCGCACACCGGAAGTTAACCCTAACTATGGCTACACCTTC. This chain links TRBV9 with TRBJ1-2, with D unclear. V lost 5 bases, J lost 0 bases, and 20 bases lay in between. Germline-derived CDR1 and CDR2 are SGDLS and YYNGEE. The CDR3 consists of 17 residues. The full variable domain, its missing parts supplied by reference TRBV9 and TRBJ1-2, is DSGVTQTPKHLITATGQRVTLRCSPRSGDLSVYWYQQSLDQGLQFLIQYYNGEERAKGNILERFSAQQFPDLHSELNLSSLELGDSALYFCASRRTPEVNPNYGYTFGSGTRLTVV.

The chain uses TRBV6-2 or TRBV6-3 and TRBJ2-4; 10 bases are a match to TRBD2. The germline CDR1 and CDR2 sequences are MNHEY and SVGEGT. The CDR3 length is 11 residues. V was pared by 5 bases and J by 16 bases, with 5 bases of the junction left unmatched. The CDR3 nucleotides are TGTGCCAGCAGTACCGGACTAGCGGCTTACTTC. This translates into CASSTGLAAYF.

The V and J genes are TRBV9 and TRBJ2-1, with 11 positions matching TRBD2. V dropped 4 bases and J dropped 4; count of bases not matched to a gene: 10. The CDR3 has 17 residues. CDR1 and CDR2 (germline): SGDLS, YYNGEE. This CDR3 reads CASSPGTSGYPYNEQFF. In DNA form, the CDR3 reads TGTGCCAGCAGCCCGGGGACTAGCGGCTATCCGTACAATGAGCAGTTCTTC.

This clonotype was seen only a few times. The J gene is TRBJ1-2, the V gene TRBV27, with unresolved D. Trimming left V 4 bases short and J 0 bases short, with 9 bases between. The CDR3 runs to 14 residues. Germline V gene sequence: CDR1 MNHEY, CDR2 SMNVEV (reference sequence). CDR3: CASSSVRTNYGYTF. Written as DNA, the CDR3 is TGTGCCAGCAGTTCTGTGCGTACTAACTATGGCTACACCTTC.

The CDR3 loop reads CSVDLLVGTDTQYF. CDR3 coding DNA: TGCAGCGTTGATTTACTGGTGGGCACAGATACGCAGTATTTT. The chain uses TRBV29-1 and TRBJ2-3; D gene ambiguous. The CDR3 extends over 14 amino acids. Germline assignment: CDR1 SQVTM and CDR2 ANQGSEA. V was cut by 3 bases and J by 1 base, with 11 bases left in between.